The next 28 T cell receptor beta chains were all read from a single sample in a study of blood T cell repertoires in COVID-19. Only in-frame clones appear in the TCRdb table, and some are missing; sequencing was by immunoSEQ multiplex PCR. In the table there are some 83,000 clones, about 88% of which are singletons. Sequenced: peripheral blood. All receptors come from a man aged 80 or over with active or convalescent COVID-19.

The chain carries TRBV2 and TRBJ2-2; TRBD1 aligns across 7 bases. V lost 3 bases, J lost 0 bases, and 4 bases stayed unmatched. Germline V gives CDR1 SNHLY, CDR2 FYNNEI. The CDR3 contains 16 residues. CDR3 nucleotides: TGTGCCAGCAGTGAGAGTAGGGGGCCGAACACCGGGGAGCTGTTTTTT. As protein: CASSESRGPNTGELFF.

The CDR3 reads CASRTTGAPNYGYTF. CDR3 nucleotides: TGTGCCAGTAGAACCACAGGGGCCCCTAACTATGGCTACACCTTC. The rearrangement joins TRBV19 to TRBJ1-2; 7 bases map to TRBD1. CDR1 and CDR2 (germline): LNHDA, SQIVND (reference sequence). The CDR3 spans 15 residues. With V trimmed by 6 bases and J by 0 bases, 7 bases remained unmatched.

V usage is TRBV2 and J usage is TRBJ2-2, with 14 bases identical to TRBD2. The CDR3 length is 16 residues. Per germline, CDR1 SNHLY and CDR2 FYNNEI. The ends lost 4 bases at V and 8 bases at J; junction bases unmatched: 6. CDR3 protein: CASSGGLAGGGGELFF. CDR3 nucleotide sequence: TGTGCCAGCAGTGGAGGACTAGCGGGAGGTGGGGGGGAGCTGTTTTTT. Full variable domain (rest looked up from reference TRBV2 and TRBJ2-2): EPEVTQTPSHQVTQMGQEVILRCVPISNHLYFYWYRQILGQKVEFLVSFYNNEISEKSEIFDDQFSVERPDGSNFTLKIRSTKLEDSAMYFCASSGGLAGGGGELFFGEGSRLTVL.

The chain uses TRBV28 and TRBJ1-1; the match to TRBD1 covers 10 bases. The CDR3 contains 16 residues. V shed 6 bases, J shed 0 bases, and the junction held 7 bases outside the gene matches. Germline V gives CDR1 MDHEN, CDR2 SYDVKM. In DNA, the CDR3 is TGTGCCAGCAGATCCCCGACAGGGGGCATGAACACTGAAGCTTTCTTT. Protein sequence: CASRSPTGGMNTEAFF.

This clone has a single count. This chain connects TRBV5-1 to TRBJ2-3; 10 bases are shared with TRBD2. CDR3 length: 15 residues. The germline CDR1 and CDR2 sequences are SGHRS and YFSETQ. The J segment lost 3 bases and the V segment lost 4 bases, leaving 5 bases of the junction unmatched. The CDR3 DNA is TGCGCCAGCAGCGCGAGCGGGGGGGCAACAGATACGCAGTATTTT. Translated: CASSASGGATDTQYF. The whole variable domain, remainder taken from reference TRBV5-1 and TRBJ2-3, is KAGVTQTPRYLIKTRGQQVTLSCSPISGHRSVSWYQQTPGQGLQFLFEYFSETQRNKGNFPGRFSGRQFSNSRSEMNVSTLELGDSALYLCASSASGGATDTQYFGPGTRLTVL.

This clone was detected only a few times. The chain employs TRBV28 and TRBJ1-2; perhaps TRBD1 as D (6 bases). The germline V and J ends were trimmed by 6 bases and 2 bases, with 10 bases remaining between them. Per germline, CDR1 MDHEN and CDR2 SYDVKM. The CDR3 has 13 residues. The CDR3 DNA reads as TGTGCCAGCAGGGACAGTCGAAACTATGGCTACACCTTC. It is translated as CASRDSRNYGYTF.

The chain links TRBV19 to TRBJ1-2; 9 bases map to TRBD1. J lost 12 bases, V lost 5 bases, and 10 bases had no gene match. The CDR3 extends over 13 amino acids. Germline V gene data show CDR1 as LNHDA and CDR2 as SQIVND (reference sequence). CDR3 amino acids: CASSLQGAIFNTF. In nucleotides, the CDR3 is TGTGCCAGTAGTTTACAGGGGGCGATCTTTAACACCTTC.

The gene calls are TRBV5-1 and TRBJ1-6; D is undetermined. V was shortened by 2 bases and J by 8 bases, with 11 bases between the two germline ends. The CDR3 contains 14 residues. Germline values: CDR1 SGHRS, CDR2 YFSETQ. CDR3 sequence (DNA): TGCGCCAGCAGCTTTGAGAAAGCCGATTCACCCCTCCACTTT. Its translation is CASSFEKADSPLHF.

This clone has just one count. The chain couples TRBV7-2 to TRBJ2-6; no firm D call. Germline-derived CDR1 and CDR2 are SGHTA and FQGNSA. The CDR3 is 15 amino acids. The V gene lost 5 bases and the J gene lost 2 bases, with 10 bases spanning the gap. The CDR3 sequence is CASSPRRAGANVLTF. The CDR3 coding sequence is TGTGCCAGCAGCCCCAGGCGCGCTGGGGCCAACGTCCTGACTTTC.

Notes on this clone: At one end, the junction sequence differs from germline, possibly due to a read error. The chain is built from TRBV7-2 and TRBJ1-2; weak D call: TRBD1 (5 bases). Germline V CDR1 and CDR2: SGHTA, FQGNSA. The CDR3 has 14 residues. CDR3 sequence reads: CASSVADILYGYTF. The CDR3 coding sequence is TGTGCCAGCAGCGTAGCGGACATACTCTATGGCTACACCTTC. Drawing the rest from reference TRBV7-2 and TRBJ1-2, the complete variable domain is GAGVSQSPSNKVTEKGKDVELRCDPISGHTALYWYRQSLGQGLEFLIYFQGNSAPDKSGLPSDRFSAERTGGSVSTLTIQRTQQEDSAVYLCASSVADILYGYTFGSGTRLTVV.

The CDR3: CTSSQVPGTASTDTQYF. The DNA of the CDR3 is TGCACCAGCAGCCAAGTCCCCGGGACAGCAAGCACAGATACGCAGTATTTT. The rearrangement uses TRBV1 and TRBJ2-3; the DNA was not compared with TRBD1, the D call given in the table. TRBV1 is marked as a pseudogene. There are 17 residues in the CDR3.

The chain links TRBV20-1 to TRBJ2-1; D gene uncertain. Germline loops: CDR1 DFQATT, CDR2 SNEGSKA (reference sequence). The CDR3 is 11 residues long. With 3 bases removed from V and 7 bases from J, the gap between germline ends came to 7 bases. The CDR3 protein is CSASLENEQFF. The CDR3 nucleotides are TGCAGTGCTAGTCTGGAGAATGAGCAGTTCTTC.

On this clone itself: Relative to the germline gene, one junction end is altered; a read error may explain this. This rearrangement joins TRBV10-3 to TRBJ1-5, with TRBD1 matching 9 bases. CDR3 length: 14 amino acids. From germline, CDR1 is ENHRY and CDR2 SYGVKD. This CDR3 reads CAISEQGQGNSILF. The CDR3 DNA reads as TGTGCCATCAGTGAACAAGGACAGGGGAACTCAATCCTTTTT.

The chain couples TRBV7-7 to TRBJ2-1; 11 bases are a match to TRBD2. V dropped 5 bases and J dropped 4; count of bases not matched to a gene: 4. Germline CDR1 and CDR2: SSHAT and FNYEAQ (reference sequence). The CDR3 covers 15 residues. CDR3 residues: CASSPGLAVYNEQFF. CDR3 nucleotides: TGTGCCAGCAGCCCGGGACTAGCGGTTTACAATGAGCAGTTCTTC.

CDR3 nucleotide sequence: TGTGCCACCAGTGATTTAAACAGGAACTATGGCTACACCTTC. Translated: CATSDLNRNYGYTF. V usage is TRBV24-1 and J usage is TRBJ1-2, with D possibly being TRBD1 (5 bases). Trimming left V 1 base short and J 2 bases short, with 7 bases between. This CDR3 contains 14 residues. The germline V gene has CDR1 KGHDR and CDR2 SFDVKD.

The chain has TRBV5-1 and TRBJ2-3, with 9 bases matching TRBD2. Germline CDR1 reads SGHRS; CDR2 reads YFSETQ. The V gene end was trimmed by 5 bases and the J gene end by 5 bases; junction bases not matched to a gene: 12. The CDR3 length is 16 residues. The CDR3 nucleotides read TGCGCCAGCAGGGTGACAGCGGGGGGACGCGGAGATACGCAGTATTTT. Its protein product is CASRVTAGGRGDTQYF.

This rearrangement joins TRBV11-1 to TRBJ2-7, with 9 positions matching TRBD1. The germline V gene encodes CDR1 SGHAT and CDR2 FQDESV (reference sequence). The CDR3 covers 13 residues. The trim removed 5 bases at V and 6 bases at J, leaving 5 bases unmatched. CDR3 DNA: TGTGCCAGCAGCCGTGACAGGGGGGGCGAGCAGTACGTC. This codes for CASSRDRGGEQYV.

The chain joins TRBV7-2 to TRBJ1-3; no firm D call. The germline V and J ends were trimmed by 5 bases and 0 bases, with 11 bases remaining between them. In germline, CDR1 is SGHTA, CDR2 FQGNSA. The CDR3 is 15 amino acids. The CDR3 DNA follows: TGTGCCAGCAGCCCATACATAAGCTCTGGAAACACCATATATTTT. This sequence encodes CASSPYISSGNTIYF.

This clone was recorded only once. The CDR3: CASSPLPKPTGELFF. The CDR3 DNA sequence: TGCGCCAGCAGCCCACTCCCCAAACCCACCGGGGAGCTGTTTTTT. The rearrangement uses TRBV4-1 and TRBJ2-2; no clear D. Trimming stripped 4 bases from V and 4 bases from J, with 13 bases between. Germline lookup yields CDR1 MGHRA and CDR2 YSYEKL. This CDR3 region has 15 residues.

V gene TRBV28 combines with J gene TRBJ2-5; TRBD2 matches at 8 bases. There are 16 residues in the CDR3. The germline CDR1 and CDR2 sequences are MDHEN and SYDVKM. Trimming cost V 5 bases and J 5 bases; bases outside gene matches: 13. In DNA, the CDR3 is TGTGCCAGCAGTAAGCGGGGGCGGGGGATTCGGGAGACCCAGTACTTC. Residues: CASSKRGRGIRETQYF.

CDR3 loop: CASSQRGSSTRDTQYF. Here the CDR3 DNA reads TGTGCCAGCAGCCAGAGAGGTTCTAGCACTCGAGATACGCAGTATTTT. The rearrangement joins TRBV3-1 (or the pseudogene TRBV3-2) to TRBJ2-3, with a weak D call TRBD2 (5 bases). This CDR3 is 16 amino acids long. V lost 3 bases to trimming and J lost 5 bases, with 18 bases between them. CDR1 is LGHDT and CDR2 is YNNKEL in the germline V gene (reference sequence).

The chain is built from TRBV5-1 and TRBJ2-1; D might be TRBD2 (7 bases). There are 16 residues in the CDR3. Germline assignment: CDR1 SGHRS and CDR2 YFSETQ. V lost 4 bases to trimming and J lost 0 bases, with 14 bases between them. Written as DNA, the CDR3 is TGCGCCAGCAGCGCGAGTGGGGGGGCCTCCTACAATGAGCAGTTCTTC. It translates to CASSASGGASYNEQFF. The whole variable domain, filled in from reference TRBV5-1 and TRBJ2-1, reads KAGVTQTPRYLIKTRGQQVTLSCSPISGHRSVSWYQQTPGQGLQFLFEYFSETQRNKGNFPGRFSGRQFSNSRSEMNVSTLELGDSALYLCASSASGGASYNEQFFGPGTRLTVL.

This chain uses TRBV10-3 with TRBJ1-5; 8 bases are shared with TRBD1. The CDR3 runs 13 residues. Germline loops: CDR1 ENHRY, CDR2 SYGVKD. V lost 4 bases, J lost 4 bases, and 0 bases stayed unmatched. In nucleotides, the CDR3 is TGTGCCATCAGTGGACAGGGGAATCAGCCCCAGCATTTT. Translation gives CAISGQGNQPQHF.

The J gene is TRBJ1-1, the V gene TRBV29-1, with D uncertain. The V gene lost 5 bases and the J gene lost 0 bases, with 16 bases spanning the gap. The CDR3 is 15 amino acids. CDR1 and CDR2 (germline): SQVTM, ANQGSEA. CDR3 sequence: CSVKGALPMNTEAFF. The CDR3 nucleotides are TGCAGCGTTAAAGGTGCCCTCCCTATGAACACTGAAGCTTTCTTT.

V is TRBV19 and J is TRBJ2-5; maybe TRBD2 (6 bases). This CDR3 is 17 amino acids long. The germline CDR1 and CDR2 sequences are LNHDA and SQIVND (reference sequence). Trimming took off 0 bases at V and 4 bases at J, with 18 bases between the two ends. In nucleotides, the CDR3 is TGTGCCAGTAGTATAGATATAGGCGGGACGGCCGGAGAGACCCAGTACTTC. Its protein product is CASSIDIGGTAGETQYF.

This chain joins TRBV28 and TRBJ1-2; D not resolved. The V gene's germline CDR1 is MDHEN and CDR2 SYDVKM. With 3 bases removed from V and 8 bases from J, the gap between germline ends came to 19 bases. The CDR3 has 15 residues. The CDR3 DNA reads TGTGCCAGCAGTTTTTGGCAAGAGGGTGAGAGCGGCTACACCTTC. The encoded protein is CASSFWQEGESGYTF.

This chain joins TRBV6-4 and TRBJ2-1; 8 bases agree with TRBD1. This CDR3 is 15 amino acids long. The germline V gene has CDR1 MRHNA and CDR2 SNTAGT. Trimming at V came to 6 bases and at J to 1 base, leaving 5 bases not matched to a gene. The CDR3 nucleotides read TGTGCCAGCAGGAACGACAGGGGTTCCTACAATGAGCAGTTCTTC. It is translated as CASRNDRGSYNEQFF.

The rearrangement links TRBV21-1 to TRBJ2-7; the DNA was not used to check the table's D call, TRBD1. TRBV21-1 is a known pseudogene. The CDR3 has 23 residues. The CDR3 sequence is CASSKGVGQPSSRFGRTSYEQYV. The DNA for the CDR3 is TGTGCCAGCAGCAAAGGGGTGGGGCAGCCCTCTTCCCGTTTTGGGCGGACCTCCTACGAGCAGTACGTC.